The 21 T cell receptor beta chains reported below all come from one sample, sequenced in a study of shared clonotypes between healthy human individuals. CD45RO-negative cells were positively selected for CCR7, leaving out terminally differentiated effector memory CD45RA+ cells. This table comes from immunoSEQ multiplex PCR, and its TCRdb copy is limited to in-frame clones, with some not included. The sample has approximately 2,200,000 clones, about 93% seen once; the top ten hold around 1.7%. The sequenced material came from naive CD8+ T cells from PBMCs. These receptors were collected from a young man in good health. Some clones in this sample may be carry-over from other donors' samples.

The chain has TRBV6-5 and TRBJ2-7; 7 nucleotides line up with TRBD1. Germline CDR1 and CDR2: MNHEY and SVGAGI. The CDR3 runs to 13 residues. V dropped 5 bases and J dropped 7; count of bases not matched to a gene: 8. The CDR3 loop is CASSKIDRVEQYF. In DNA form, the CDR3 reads TGTGCCAGCAGTAAGATCGACAGGGTTGAGCAGTACTTC.

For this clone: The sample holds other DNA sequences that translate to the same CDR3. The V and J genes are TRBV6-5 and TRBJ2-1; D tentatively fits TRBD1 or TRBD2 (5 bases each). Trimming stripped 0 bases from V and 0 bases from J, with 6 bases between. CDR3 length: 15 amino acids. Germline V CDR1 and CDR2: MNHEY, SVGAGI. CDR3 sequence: CASSYSRGSYNEQFF. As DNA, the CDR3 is TGTGCCAGCAGTTACTCGAGGGGCTCCTACAATGAGCAGTTCTTC.

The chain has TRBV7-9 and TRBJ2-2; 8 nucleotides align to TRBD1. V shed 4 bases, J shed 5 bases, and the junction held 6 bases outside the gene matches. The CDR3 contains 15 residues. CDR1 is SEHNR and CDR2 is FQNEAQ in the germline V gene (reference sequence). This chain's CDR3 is CASSYWTGRTGELFF. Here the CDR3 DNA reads TGTGCCAGCAGCTATTGGACAGGGAGGACCGGGGAGCTGTTTTTT.

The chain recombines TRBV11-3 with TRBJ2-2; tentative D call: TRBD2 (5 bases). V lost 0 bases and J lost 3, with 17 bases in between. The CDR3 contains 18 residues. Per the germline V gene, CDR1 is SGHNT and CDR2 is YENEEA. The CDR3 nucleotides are TGTGCCAGCAGCTTAGATCTCGCTAGGGAGAGGGACACCGGGGAGCTGTTTTTT. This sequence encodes CASSLDLARERDTGELFF. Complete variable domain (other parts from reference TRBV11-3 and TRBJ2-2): EAGVVQSPRYKIIEKKQPVAFWCNPISGHNTLYWYLQNLGQGPELLIRYENEEAVDDSQLPKDRFSAERLKGVDSTLKIQPAELGDSAVYLCASSLDLARERDTGELFFGEGSRLTVL.

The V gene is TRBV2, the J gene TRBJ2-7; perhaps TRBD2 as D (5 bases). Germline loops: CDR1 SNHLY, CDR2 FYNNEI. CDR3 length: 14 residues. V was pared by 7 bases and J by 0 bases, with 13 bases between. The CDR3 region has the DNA TGTGCCAGCATTTGGACTGCAACCTCCTACGAGCAGTACTTC. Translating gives CASIWTATSYEQYF.

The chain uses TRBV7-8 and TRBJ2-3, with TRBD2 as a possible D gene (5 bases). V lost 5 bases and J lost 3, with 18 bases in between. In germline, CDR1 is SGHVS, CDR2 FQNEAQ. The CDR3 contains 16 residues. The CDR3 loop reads CASSPLSERWTDTQYF. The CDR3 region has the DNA TGTGCCAGCAGCCCCCTCAGCGAGCGGTGGACAGATACGCAGTATTTT. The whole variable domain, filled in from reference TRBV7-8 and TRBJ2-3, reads GAGVSQSPRYKVAKRGQDVALRCDPISGHVSLFWYQQALGQGPEFLTYFQNEAQLDKSGLPSDRFFAERPEGSVSTLKIQRTQQEDSAVYLCASSPLSERWTDTQYFGPGTRLTVL.

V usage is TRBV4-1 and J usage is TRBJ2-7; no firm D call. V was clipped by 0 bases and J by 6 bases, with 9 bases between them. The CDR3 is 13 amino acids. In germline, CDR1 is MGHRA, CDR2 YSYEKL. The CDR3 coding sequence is TGCGCCAGCAGCCAAGATCCGGCACTCGAGCAGTACTTC. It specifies CASSQDPALEQYF.

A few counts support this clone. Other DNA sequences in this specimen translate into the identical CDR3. The CDR3 nucleotides are TGTGCCAGCAGTCCCAGGGTTGGTCAGCCCCAGCATTTT. Translation: CASSPRVGQPQHF. The chain links TRBV27 to TRBJ1-5; TRBD1 might be the D (5 bases). Germline V gives CDR1 MNHEY, CDR2 SMNVEV (reference sequence). Trimming removed 5 bases from V and 6 bases from J, with 11 bases in between. CDR3 size: 13 residues.

CDR3 in amino acids: CASSTRDRAREQYF. In DNA form, the CDR3 reads TGTGCCAGCAGTACCCGGGACAGGGCGCGCGAGCAGTACTTC. This chain links TRBV6-5 with TRBJ2-7; 9 bases match TRBD1. Germline assignment: CDR1 MNHEY and CDR2 SVGAGI. The CDR3 has 14 residues. Trimming at V came to 5 bases and at J to 6 bases, leaving 8 bases not matched to a gene.

CDR3 residues: CASSTPGQGWNQPQHF. CDR3 nucleotide sequence: TGTGCCAGCAGCACTCCGGGACAGGGTTGGAATCAGCCCCAGCATTTT. This rearrangement joins TRBV7-2 to TRBJ1-5, with 9 nucleotides matching TRBD1. This CDR3 region has 16 residues. With V trimmed by 5 bases and J by 4 bases, 9 bases remained unmatched. Looked up from germline, CDR1 is SGHTA and CDR2 is FQGNSA.

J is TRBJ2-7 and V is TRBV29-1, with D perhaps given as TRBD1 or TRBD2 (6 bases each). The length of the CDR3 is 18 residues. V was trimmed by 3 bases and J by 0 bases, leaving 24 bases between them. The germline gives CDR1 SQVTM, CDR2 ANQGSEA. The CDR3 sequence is CSVEGALYPAGNSYEQYF. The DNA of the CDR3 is TGCAGCGTTGAGGGGGCCCTGTATCCAGCGGGCAACTCCTACGAGCAGTACTTC.

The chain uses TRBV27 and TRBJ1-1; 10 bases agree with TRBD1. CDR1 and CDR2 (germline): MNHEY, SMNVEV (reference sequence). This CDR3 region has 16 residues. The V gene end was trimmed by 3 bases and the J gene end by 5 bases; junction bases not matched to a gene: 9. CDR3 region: CASSFLRQGAWTEAFF. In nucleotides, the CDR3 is TGTGCCAGCAGTTTCCTCCGACAGGGGGCATGGACTGAAGCTTTCTTT.

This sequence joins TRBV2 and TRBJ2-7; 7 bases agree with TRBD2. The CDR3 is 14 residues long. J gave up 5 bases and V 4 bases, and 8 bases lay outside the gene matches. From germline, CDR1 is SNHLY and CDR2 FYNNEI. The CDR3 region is CASSVMGGSDEQYF. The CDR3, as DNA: TGTGCCAGCAGTGTCATGGGGGGGAGCGACGAGCAGTACTTC. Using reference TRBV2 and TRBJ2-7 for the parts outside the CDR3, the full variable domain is EPEVTQTPSHQVTQMGQEVILRCVPISNHLYFYWYRQILGQKVEFLVSFYNNEISEKSEIFDDQFSVERPDGSNFTLKIRSTKLEDSAMYFCASSVMGGSDEQYFGPGTRLTVT.

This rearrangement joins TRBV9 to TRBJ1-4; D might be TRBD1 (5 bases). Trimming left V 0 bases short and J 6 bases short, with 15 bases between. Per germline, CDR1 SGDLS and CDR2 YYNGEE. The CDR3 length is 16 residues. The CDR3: CASSVGGARTYEKLFF. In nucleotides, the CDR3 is TGTGCCAGCAGCGTAGGTGGGGCTCGTACTTATGAAAAACTGTTTTTT.

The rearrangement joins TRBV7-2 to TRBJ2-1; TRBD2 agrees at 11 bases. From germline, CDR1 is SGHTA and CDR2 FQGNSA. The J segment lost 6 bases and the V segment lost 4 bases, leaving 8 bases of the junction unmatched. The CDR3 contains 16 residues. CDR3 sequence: CASSSATSGTRNEQFF. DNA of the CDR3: TGTGCCAGCAGCTCCGCGACTAGCGGGACTCGCAATGAGCAGTTCTTC.

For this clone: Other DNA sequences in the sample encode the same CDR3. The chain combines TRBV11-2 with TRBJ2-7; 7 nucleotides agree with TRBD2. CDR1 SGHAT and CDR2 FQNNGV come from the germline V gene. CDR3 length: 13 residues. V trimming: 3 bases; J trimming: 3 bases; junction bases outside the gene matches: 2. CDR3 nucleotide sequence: TGTGCCAGCAGCTTTGGGGGGGGCTACGAGCAGTACTTC. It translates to CASSFGGGYEQYF.

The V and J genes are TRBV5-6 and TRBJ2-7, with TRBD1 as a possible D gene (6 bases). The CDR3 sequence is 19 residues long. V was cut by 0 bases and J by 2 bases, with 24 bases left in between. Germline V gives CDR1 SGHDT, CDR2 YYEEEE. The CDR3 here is CASSLVRLPKQGSTYEQYF. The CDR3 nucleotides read TGTGCCAGCAGCTTGGTCAGACTGCCTAAACAGGGATCCACCTACGAGCAGTACTTC.

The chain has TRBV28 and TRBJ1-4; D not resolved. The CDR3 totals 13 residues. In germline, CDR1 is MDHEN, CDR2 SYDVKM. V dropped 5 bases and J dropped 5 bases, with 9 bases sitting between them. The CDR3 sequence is CASSPLLNEKLFF. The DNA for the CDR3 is TGTGCCAGCAGTCCCCTCCTAAATGAAAAACTGTTTTTT.

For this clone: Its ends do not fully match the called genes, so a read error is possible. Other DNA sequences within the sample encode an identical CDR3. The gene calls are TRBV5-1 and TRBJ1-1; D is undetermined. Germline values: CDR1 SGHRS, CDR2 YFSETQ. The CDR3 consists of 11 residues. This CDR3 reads CASSLAGEAFF. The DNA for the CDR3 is TGCGCCAGCAGTTTGGCCGGAGAAGCTTTCTTT.

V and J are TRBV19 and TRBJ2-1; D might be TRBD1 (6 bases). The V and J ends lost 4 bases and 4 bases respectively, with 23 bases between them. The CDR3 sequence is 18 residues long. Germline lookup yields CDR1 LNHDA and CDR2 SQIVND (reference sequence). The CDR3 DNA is TGTGCCAGTAGTAGGGGCGTCGGGCAGGGGCTACCTTACAATGAGCAGTTCTTC. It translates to CASSRGVGQGLPYNEQFF.

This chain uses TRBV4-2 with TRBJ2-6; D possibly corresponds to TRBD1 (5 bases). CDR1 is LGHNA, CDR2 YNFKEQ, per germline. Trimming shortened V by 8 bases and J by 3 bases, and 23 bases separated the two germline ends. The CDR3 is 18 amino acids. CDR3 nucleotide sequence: TGTGCCAGCTCGCCAAACATAGGGGTCGTGCGTGGGGCCAACGTCCTGACTTTC. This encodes CASSPNIGVVRGANVLTF.